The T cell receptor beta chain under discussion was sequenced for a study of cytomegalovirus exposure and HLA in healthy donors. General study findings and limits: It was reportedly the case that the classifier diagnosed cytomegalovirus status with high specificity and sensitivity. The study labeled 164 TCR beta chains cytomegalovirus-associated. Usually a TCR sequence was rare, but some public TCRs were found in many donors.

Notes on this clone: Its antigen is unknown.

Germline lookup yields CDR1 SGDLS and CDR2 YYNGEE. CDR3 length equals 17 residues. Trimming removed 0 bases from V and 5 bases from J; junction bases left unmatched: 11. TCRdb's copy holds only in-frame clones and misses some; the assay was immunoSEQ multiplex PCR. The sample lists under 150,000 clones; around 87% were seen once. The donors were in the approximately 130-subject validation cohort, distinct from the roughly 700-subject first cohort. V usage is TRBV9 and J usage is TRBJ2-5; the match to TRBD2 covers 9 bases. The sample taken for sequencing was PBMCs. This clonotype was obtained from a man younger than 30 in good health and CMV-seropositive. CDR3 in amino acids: CASSVGLAVYAWETQYF. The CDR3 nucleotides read TGTGCCAGCAGCGTAGGACTAGCGGTCTATGCGTGGGAGACCCAGTACTTC.